This T cell receptor beta chain stems from a study of cytomegalovirus exposure and HLA in healthy donors. Unmatched junction bases numbered 8, after V lost 5 bases and J lost 4 bases. Per the germline V gene, CDR1 is SEHNR and CDR2 is FQNEAQ (reference sequence). The CDR3 covers 15 residues. Study-wide results and limits: Published work reported that the classifier diagnosed cytomegalovirus status with high specificity and sensitivity.

Concerning this clone itself: Its matching antigen is unknown.

PCR employed 60 Vbeta and 13 Jbeta primers. Measured with immunoSEQ multiplex PCR; TCRdb has only the in-frame clones, and not every one. The profile shows under 250,000 clones, around 80% of them singletons. The TCR was taken from a man aged 18 to 29 in good health and CMV-seronegative. Sequenced input: PBMCs. The genes are TRBV7-9 and TRBJ2-1, with 7 bases matching TRBD2. The CDR3 spells CASSLGSGSYNEQFF. The CDR3 DNA is TGTGCCAGCAGCCTAGGTAGCGGGTCTTACAATGAGCAGTTCTTC. Full variable domain (remainder filled in from reference TRBV7-9 and TRBJ2-1): DTGVSQNPRHKITKRGQNVTFRCDPISEHNRLYWYRQTLGQGPEFLTYFQNEAQLEKSRLLSDRFSAERPKGSFSTLEIQRTEQGDSAMYLCASSLGSGSYNEQFFGPGTRLTVL.